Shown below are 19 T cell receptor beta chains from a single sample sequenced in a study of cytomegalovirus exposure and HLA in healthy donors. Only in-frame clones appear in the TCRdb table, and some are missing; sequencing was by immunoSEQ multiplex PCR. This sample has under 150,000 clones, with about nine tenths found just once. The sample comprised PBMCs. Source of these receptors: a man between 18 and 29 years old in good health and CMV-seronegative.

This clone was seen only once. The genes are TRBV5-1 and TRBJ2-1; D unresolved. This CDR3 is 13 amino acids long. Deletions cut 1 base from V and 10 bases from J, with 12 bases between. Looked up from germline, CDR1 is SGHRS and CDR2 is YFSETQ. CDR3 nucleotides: TGCGCCAGCAGCTTGTCTTCCCTATTCGAGCAGTTCTTC. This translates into CASSLSSLFEQFF.

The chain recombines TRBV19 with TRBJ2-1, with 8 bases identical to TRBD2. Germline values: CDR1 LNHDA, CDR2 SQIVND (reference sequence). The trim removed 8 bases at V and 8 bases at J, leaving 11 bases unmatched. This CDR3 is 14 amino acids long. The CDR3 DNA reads TGTGCCAGTCGTACTAGCGGAGGGGGATATGAGCAGTTCTTC. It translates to CASRTSGGGYEQFF.

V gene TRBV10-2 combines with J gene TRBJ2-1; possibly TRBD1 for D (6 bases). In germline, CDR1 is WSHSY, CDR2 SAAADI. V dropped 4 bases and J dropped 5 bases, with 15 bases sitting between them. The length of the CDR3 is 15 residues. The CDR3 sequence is CASSGLRDNNNEQFF. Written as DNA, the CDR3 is TGCGCCAGCAGTGGGCTCCGGGACAATAACAATGAGCAGTTCTTC.

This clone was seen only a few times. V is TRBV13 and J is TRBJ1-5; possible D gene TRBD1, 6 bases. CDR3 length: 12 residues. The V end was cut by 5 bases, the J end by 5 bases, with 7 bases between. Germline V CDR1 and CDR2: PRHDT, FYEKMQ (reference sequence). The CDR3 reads CASSRQDQPQHF. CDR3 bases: TGTGCCAGCAGCCGACAGGATCAGCCCCAGCATTTT.

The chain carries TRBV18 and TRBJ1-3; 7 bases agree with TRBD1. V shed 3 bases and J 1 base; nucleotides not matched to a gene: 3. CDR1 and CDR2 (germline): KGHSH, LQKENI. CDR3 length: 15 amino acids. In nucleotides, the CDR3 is TGTGCCAGCTCACCTACAGGGGAATCTGGAAACACCATATATTTT. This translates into CASSPTGESGNTIYF.

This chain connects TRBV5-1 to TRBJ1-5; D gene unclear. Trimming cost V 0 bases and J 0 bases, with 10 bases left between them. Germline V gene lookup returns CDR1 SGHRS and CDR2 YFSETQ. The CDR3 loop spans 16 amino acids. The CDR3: CASSLDTADSNQPQHF. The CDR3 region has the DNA TGCGCCAGCAGCTTGGACACAGCAGATAGCAATCAGCCCCAGCATTTT.

CDR3 DNA: TGTGCTAGTGGTTTGGGGAGTTCAACAGATACGCAGTATTTT. The encoded protein is CASGLGSSTDTQYF. The rearrangement links TRBV12-5 to TRBJ2-3; unclear D gene. Germline V lookup: CDR1 LGHNT, CDR2 FRNRAP. This CDR3 region has 14 residues. V shed 1 base and J shed 3 bases, with 8 bases lying between them. The variable domain in full, completed from reference TRBV12-5 and TRBJ2-3, reads DARVTQTPRHKVTEMGQEVTMRCQPILGHNTVFWYRQTMMQGLELLAYFRNRAPLDDSGMPKDRFSAEMPDATLATLKIQPSEPRDSAVYFCASGLGSSTDTQYFGPGTRLTVL.

CDR3 bases: TGCGCCAGCAGCCTACGACCCCCCAGGGCATCTGGAGATACGCAGTATTTT. This translates into CASSLRPPRASGDTQYF. The V gene is TRBV4-1, the J gene TRBJ2-3; a possible D gene is TRBD1 (5 bases). Between the trimmed V and J ends, which lost 4 bases and 5 bases, there was a span of 22 bases. There are 17 residues in the CDR3. CDR1 is MGHRA, CDR2 YSYEKL, per germline.

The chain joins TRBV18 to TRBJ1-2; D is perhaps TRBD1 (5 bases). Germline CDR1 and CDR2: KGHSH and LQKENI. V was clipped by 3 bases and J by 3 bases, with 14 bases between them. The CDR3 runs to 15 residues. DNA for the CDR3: TGTGCCAGCTCACCCCGGGGGGAAGCGCACTATGGCTACACCTTC. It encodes CASSPRGEAHYGYTF.

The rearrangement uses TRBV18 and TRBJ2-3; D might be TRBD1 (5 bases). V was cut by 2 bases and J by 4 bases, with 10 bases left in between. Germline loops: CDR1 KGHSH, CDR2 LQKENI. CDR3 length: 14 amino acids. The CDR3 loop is CASSPKGVADTQYF. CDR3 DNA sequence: TGTGCCAGCTCACCAAAAGGGGTGGCAGATACGCAGTATTTT.

The CDR3: CASSLESRQPYGYTF. The DNA for the CDR3 is TGTGCCAGCAGCTTAGAGTCTAGACAGCCCTATGGCTACACCTTC. The chain recombines TRBV13 with TRBJ1-2; possible D gene TRBD1, 5 bases. V dropped 1 base and J dropped 4 bases, with 13 bases sitting between them. The CDR3 is 15 amino acids. The germline CDR1 and CDR2 sequences are PRHDT and FYEKMQ (reference sequence).

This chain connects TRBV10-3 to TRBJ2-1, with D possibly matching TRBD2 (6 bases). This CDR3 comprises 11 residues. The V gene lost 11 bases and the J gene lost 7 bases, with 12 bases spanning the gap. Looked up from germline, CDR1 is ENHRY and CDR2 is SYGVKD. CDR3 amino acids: CAASDWNEQFF. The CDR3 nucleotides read TGTGCCGCTAGCGATTGGAATGAGCAGTTCTTC.

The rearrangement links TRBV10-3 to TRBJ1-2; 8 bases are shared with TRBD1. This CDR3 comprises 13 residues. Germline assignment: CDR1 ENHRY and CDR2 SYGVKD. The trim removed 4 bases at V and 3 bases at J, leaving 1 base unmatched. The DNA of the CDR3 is TGTGCCATCAGTGCGGACAGGGACTATGGCTACACCTTC. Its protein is CAISADRDYGYTF.

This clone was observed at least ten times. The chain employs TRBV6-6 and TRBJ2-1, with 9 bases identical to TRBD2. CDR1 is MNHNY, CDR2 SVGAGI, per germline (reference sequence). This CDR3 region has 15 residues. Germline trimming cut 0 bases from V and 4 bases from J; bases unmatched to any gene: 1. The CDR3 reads CASSYSSGRYNEQFF. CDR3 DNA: TGTGCCAGCAGTTACTCCAGCGGGAGGTACAATGAGCAGTTCTTC.

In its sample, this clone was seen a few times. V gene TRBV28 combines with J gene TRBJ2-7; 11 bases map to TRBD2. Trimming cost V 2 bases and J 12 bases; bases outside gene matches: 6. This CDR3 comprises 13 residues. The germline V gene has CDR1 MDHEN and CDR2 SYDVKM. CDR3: CASSLQTSGDRYF. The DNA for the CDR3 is TGTGCCAGCAGTTTACAGACTAGCGGGGACCGGTACTTC.

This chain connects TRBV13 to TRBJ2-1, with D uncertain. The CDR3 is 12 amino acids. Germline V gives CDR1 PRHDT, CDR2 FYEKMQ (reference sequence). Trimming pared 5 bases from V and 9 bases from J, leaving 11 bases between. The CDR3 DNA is TGTGCCAGCAGCCCCCCCCCAGGTGAGCAGTTCTTC. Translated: CASSPPPGEQFF.

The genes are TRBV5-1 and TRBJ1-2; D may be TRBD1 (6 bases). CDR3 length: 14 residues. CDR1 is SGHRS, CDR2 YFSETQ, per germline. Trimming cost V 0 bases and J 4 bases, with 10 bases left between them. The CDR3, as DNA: TGCGCCAGCAGCTTGGACAGGGAGCTCTATGGCTACACCTTC. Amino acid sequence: CASSLDRELYGYTF.

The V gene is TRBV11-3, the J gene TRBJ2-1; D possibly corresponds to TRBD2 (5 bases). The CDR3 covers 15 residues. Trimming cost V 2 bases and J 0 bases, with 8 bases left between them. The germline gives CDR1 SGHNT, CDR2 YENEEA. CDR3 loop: CASSLRDSSYNEQFF. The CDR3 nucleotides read TGTGCCAGCAGCTTACGGGATAGCTCCTACAATGAGCAGTTCTTC.

The CDR3 coding sequence is TGTGCCAGCAGTCCGGGACAGGGGAACACTGAAGCTTTCTTT. Translation gives CASSPGQGNTEAFF. The J gene is TRBJ1-1, the V gene TRBV27; 9 bases match TRBD1. Per germline, CDR1 MNHEY and CDR2 SMNVEV (reference sequence). Losses at the gene ends were 5 bases for V and 1 base for J; bases not matched to a gene: 2. CDR3 length equals 14 residues.